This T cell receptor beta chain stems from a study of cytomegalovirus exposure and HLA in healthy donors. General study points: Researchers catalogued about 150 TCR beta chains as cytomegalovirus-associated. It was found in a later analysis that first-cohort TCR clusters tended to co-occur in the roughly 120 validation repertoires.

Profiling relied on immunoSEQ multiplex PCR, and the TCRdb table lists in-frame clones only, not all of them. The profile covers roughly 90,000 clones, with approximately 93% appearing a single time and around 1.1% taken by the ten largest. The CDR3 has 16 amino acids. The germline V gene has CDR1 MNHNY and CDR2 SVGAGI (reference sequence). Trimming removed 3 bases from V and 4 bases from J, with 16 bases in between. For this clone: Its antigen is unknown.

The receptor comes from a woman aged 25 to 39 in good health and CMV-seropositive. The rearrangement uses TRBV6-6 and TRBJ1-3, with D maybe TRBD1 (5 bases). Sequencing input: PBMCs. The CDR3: CASSYSPTEGGNTIYF. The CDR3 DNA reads TGTGCCAGCAGTTATTCTCCTACGGAGGGGGGAAACACCATATATTTT.